This T cell receptor (beta chain) was retrieved from a study of graft-versus-host responses after intestinal transplantation. Regarding the study as a whole: Where graft-donor T cell macrochimerism was present, patients had high graft-versus-host to host-versus-graft clonal ratios in allografts. Declining HvG levels early post-transplant were linked to peak circulating GvH clone levels.

Assay used: immunoSEQ multiplex PCR; TCRdb lists only in-frame clones, some missing. Found here are about 93,000 clones, roughly 91% of them singletons; the top ten hold 0.49%. The germline CDR1 and CDR2 sequences are SEHNR and FQNEAQ (reference sequence). This CDR3 has 17 residues. V shed 4 bases and J 8 bases; nucleotides not matched to a gene: 17. On this clone itself: Its antigen is not known.

The sequence was obtained from a human donor who received an intestinal transplant. Sequencing was performed on unstimulated CD8+ T cells sorted from spleen or lymph node cells, taken before intestinal transplant. This chain links TRBV7-9 with TRBJ2-1, with 7 bases that match TRBD2. For the CDR3, the DNA is TGTGCCAGCAGCTCAACCGCCTGGATTGCGGGAGTCGATGAGCAGTTCTTC. This codes for CASSSTAWIAGVDEQFF.